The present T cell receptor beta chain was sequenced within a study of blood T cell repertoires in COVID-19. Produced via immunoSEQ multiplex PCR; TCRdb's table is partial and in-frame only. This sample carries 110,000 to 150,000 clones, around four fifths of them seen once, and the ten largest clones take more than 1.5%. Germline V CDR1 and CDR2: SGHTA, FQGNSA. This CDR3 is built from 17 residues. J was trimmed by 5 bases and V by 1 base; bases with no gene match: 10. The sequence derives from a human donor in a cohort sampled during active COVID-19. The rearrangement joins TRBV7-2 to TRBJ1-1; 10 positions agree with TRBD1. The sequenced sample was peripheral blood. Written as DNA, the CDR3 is TGTGCCAGCAGCTTAGGACAGGGGGCAAAAGTGAGGACTGAAGCTTTCTTT. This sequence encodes CASSLGQGAKVRTEAFF. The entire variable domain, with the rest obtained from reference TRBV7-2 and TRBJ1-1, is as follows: GAGVSQSPSNKVTEKGKDVELRCDPISGHTALYWYRQSLGQGLEFLIYFQGNSAPDKSGLPSDRFSAERTGGSVSTLTIQRTQQEDSAVYLCASSLGQGAKVRTEAFFGQGTRLTVV.